The rows below give T cell receptor beta chains drawn from one sample of a study of cytomegalovirus exposure and HLA in healthy donors. Produced via immunoSEQ multiplex PCR; TCRdb's table is partial and in-frame only. The repertoire consists of about 160,000 clones, with about 86% occurring once and the leading ten covering around 5%. Material for sequencing was PBMCs. The receptors were gathered from a woman aged 25-40 years in good health and CMV-seronegative. The CDR3 runs from the conserved cysteine through the conserved F or W. D genes are given only for firm matches. Only some rows state a clone size, as once, few, many or a class for expanded clones.

D gene	clone size	J gene	V gene	CDR3 protein	CDR3 DNA
TRBD1	.	TRBJ1-1	TRBV6-6	CASSYSDWTGVAEAFF	TGTGCCAGCAGTTACTCAGATTGGACAGGGGTTGCTGAAGCTTTCTTT
.	.	TRBJ1-4	TRBV2	CASSEGGKKLFF	TGTGCCAGCAGTGAAGGAGGGAAAAAACTGTTTTTT
TRBD1	.	TRBJ1-3	TRBV5-1	CASSSTGVAGNTIYF	TGCGCCAGCAGTTCCACAGGGGTTGCTGGAAACACCATATATTTT
.	.	TRBJ2-6	TRBV30	CAWSADSGANVLTF	TGTGCCTGGAGTGCTGACTCTGGGGCCAACGTCCTGACTTTC
TRBD2	.	TRBJ2-7	TRBV9	CASSVGGRGRFNEQYF	TGTGCCAGCAGCGTAGGGGGGCGCGGGAGGTTTAACGAGCAGTACTTC
.	.	TRBJ1-5	TRBV29-1	CSASFSQPQHF	TGCAGCGCTTCCTTTAGTCAGCCCCAGCATTTT
.	.	TRBJ2-5	TRBV11-2	CASSPMTQETQYF	TGTGCCAGCAGCCCGATGACTCAAGAGACCCAGTACTTC
TRBD1	.	TRBJ2-3	TRBV29-1	CSVCRTGFETDTQYF	TGCAGCGTCTGCAGGACAGGGTTTGAAACAGATACGCAGTATTTT
.	.	TRBJ1-2	TRBV7-9	CASSLATYGYTF	TGTGCCAGCAGCTTAGCTACCTATGGCTACACCTTC
TRBD2	.	TRBJ2-1	TRBV5-1	CASSVGLAGNSTPYNEQFF	TGCGCCAGCAGCGTGGGACTAGCGGGGAACTCGACTCCTTACAATGAGCAGTTCTTC
TRBD2	.	TRBJ2-2	TRBV29-1	CSSFGEGRNTGELFF	TGCAGCTCATTCGGGGAGGGGAGGAACACCGGGGAGCTGTTTTTT
.	once	TRBJ1-3	TRBV6-5	CASRRTTSGNTIYF	TGTGCCAGCAGAAGAACCACTTCTGGAAACACCATATATTTT
.	.	TRBJ1-1	TRBV28	CASSYKGGGSTEAFF	TGTGCCAGCAGTTACAAGGGGGGCGGGAGCACTGAAGCTTTCTTT
TRBD1	once	TRBJ1-5	TRBV4-3	CASSLKTGKGQPQHF	TGCGCCAGCAGCCTAAAGACAGGGAAAGGTCAGCCCCAGCATTTT
.	.	TRBJ2-6	TRBV5-4	CASSLEASGANVLTF	TGTGCCAGCAGCTTGGAGGCCTCTGGGGCCAACGTCCTGACTTTC
TRBD2	.	TRBJ2-1	TRBV9	CASSVGLAGVYNEQFF	TGTGCCAGCAGCGTAGGTTTAGCGGGGGTCTACAATGAGCAGTTCTTC
.	few	TRBJ2-7	TRBV27	CASFDVSSYEQYF	TGTGCCAGCTTCGACGTGAGCTCCTACGAGCAGTACTTC